The following is a T cell receptor (beta chain) sequence with its context. Clones were read by immunoSEQ multiplex PCR, and TCRdb kept only the in-frame ones, dropping some. The sample consists of 300,000 to 450,000 clones, 87% of them appearing once. This sample was included in a study of blood T cell repertoires in COVID-19. Looking at the study overall: The United States, Italy and Spain provided the acute and convalescent COVID-19 samples. PBMCs, B-cell-depleted T cells, or T cells were the source of the cDNA or gDNA that made up the material.

Participant age was about 18 to 89 years, and participants resided in fewer than 30 US areas. Cohort 3 donors counted as recovered after two negative PCRs, clearance, or resolved symptoms. The CDR3 consists of 13 residues. The germline V gene encodes CDR1 SEHNR and CDR2 FQNEAQ (reference sequence). The junction had 6 bases not matched to a gene; V was cut back by 10 bases and J by 0 bases. The sequencing input was PBMCs or T cells enriched from blood (not recorded which). The chain couples TRBV7-9 to TRBJ2-7; 7 bases fit TRBD2. The receptor comes from a man in his thirties or forties who had recovered from COVID-19. The CDR3 spells CATATGGSYEQYF. The CDR3, as DNA: TGTGCCACAGCGACGGGGGGCTCCTACGAGCAGTACTTC.